This T cell receptor beta chain was sequenced for a study of blood T cell repertoires in COVID-19. Assay used: immunoSEQ multiplex PCR; TCRdb lists only in-frame clones, some missing. The repertoire includes 100,000 to 150,000 clones, roughly 90% of them detected once, and roughly 7.6% sits in the top ten. The CDR3 has 20 residues. The V and J ends lost 2 bases and 1 base respectively, with 23 bases between them. The germline V gene has CDR1 PRHDT and CDR2 FYEKMQ (reference sequence). This clonotype was sampled from a man aged 45-60 years with acute or convalescent COVID-19. Sequenced material: peripheral blood. This rearrangement joins TRBV13 to TRBJ1-4, with D uncertain. The CDR3: CASSLRRQLKLRKTNEKLFF. CDR3 in DNA: TGTGCCAGCAGCTTACGGAGGCAGCTCAAATTAAGGAAAACTAATGAAAAACTGTTTTTT.